These 15 T cell receptor beta chains came from one sample sequenced in a study of blood T cell repertoires in COVID-19. Clones were sequenced by immunoSEQ multiplex PCR, and TCRdb holds only the in-frame ones, with some missing. This repertoire shows some 260,000 clones, about 89% found once; its top ten account for less than 2.5%. The sequenced sample consisted of PBMCs or T cells enriched from blood (not recorded which). These receptors were obtained from a woman between 18 and 30 years old who had recovered from COVID-19.

This clone has just a few counts. The chain carries TRBV10-3 and TRBJ2-7, with a weak D call TRBD2 (5 bases). V dropped 6 bases and J dropped 2 bases, with 14 bases sitting between them. The CDR3 has 14 residues. Germline V gives CDR1 ENHRY, CDR2 SYGVKD. CDR3 bases: TGTGCCATCAGGGACCCGGGGAGAGCCTACGAGCAGTACTTC. It encodes CAIRDPGRAYEQYF.

The gene calls are TRBV29-1 and TRBJ1-3; D may be TRBD1 (6 bases). The V gene lost 6 bases and the J gene lost 3 bases, with 12 bases spanning the gap. CDR1 and CDR2 (germline): SQVTM, ANQGSEA. The CDR3 consists of 13 residues. CDR3 nucleotide sequence: TGCAGCGTAGGGGGTGTCGGTGGAAACACCATATATTTT. This translates into CSVGGVGGNTIYF.

This chain links TRBV24-1 with TRBJ2-3; 10 positions match TRBD1. The CDR3 is 16 residues long. V lost 6 bases, J lost 2 bases, and 7 bases stayed unmatched. CDR1 KGHDR and CDR2 SFDVKD come from the germline V gene. The chain's CDR3 is CATSSTGGEVTDTQYF. The CDR3 nucleotides read TGTGCCACCAGTTCGACAGGGGGCGAGGTCACAGATACGCAGTATTTT.

The chain joins TRBV28 to TRBJ2-1; the match to TRBD1 covers 10 bases. Losses at the gene ends were 6 bases for V and 8 bases for J; bases not matched to a gene: 13. Germline CDR1 MDHEN, CDR2 SYDVKM. CDR3 size: 16 residues. CDR3 nucleotides: TGTGCCAGCAGATCCGCACCGGACAGGGGGAGGGATGAGCAGTTCTTC. Residues: CASRSAPDRGRDEQFF. The whole variable domain, filled in from reference TRBV28 and TRBJ2-1, reads DVKVTQSSRYLVKRTGEKVFLECVQDMDHENMFWYRQDPGLGLRLIYFSYDVKMKEKGDIPEGYSVSREKKERFSLILESASTNQTSMYLCASRSAPDRGRDEQFFGPGTRLTVL.

V is TRBV5-6 and J is TRBJ2-7, with 11 bases lining up with TRBD1. The ends lost 7 bases at V and 2 bases at J; junction bases unmatched: 20. CDR1 and CDR2 (germline): SGHDT, YYEEEE. The CDR3 spans 19 residues. The CDR3 spells CASHNRPWTGGIPPYEQYF. The CDR3 nucleotides are TGTGCCAGCCATAATAGACCTTGGACAGGGGGCATCCCCCCCTACGAGCAGTACTTC.

The chain recombines TRBV7-7 with TRBJ2-2; 7 bases fit TRBD1. Germline V gene data show CDR1 as SSHAT and CDR2 as FNYEAQ (reference sequence). The length of the CDR3 is 15 residues. The CDR3 loop is CASATGVGNTGELFF. The DNA of the CDR3 is TGTGCTAGCGCCACAGGGGTAGGAAACACCGGGGAGCTGTTTTTT.

This clone was counted a single time. At one end the junction does not follow the germline gene, possibly because of a read error. V is TRBV28 and J is TRBJ1-2, with 8 bases matching TRBD1. Germline V lookup: CDR1 MDHEN, CDR2 SYDVKM. The CDR3 is made up of 12 amino acids. The DNA of the CDR3 is TGTGCCAGCAGTTTAGCTAGGACAGGGTTCGCCTTC. It translates to CASSLARTGFAF.

This chain joins TRBV3-1 (or the pseudogene TRBV3-2) and TRBJ2-5, with D possibly matching TRBD1 (6 bases). The CDR3 consists of 14 residues. Trimming removed 4 bases at V and 3 bases at J, with 12 bases between. Per the germline V gene, CDR1 is LGHDT and CDR2 is YNNKEL (reference sequence). The CDR3 sequence is CASSLQGMKETQYF. In DNA, the CDR3 is TGTGCCAGCAGCCTACAGGGTATGAAAGAGACCCAGTACTTC.

The chain has TRBV27 and TRBJ1-1; TRBD1 aligns across 8 bases. Germline lookup yields CDR1 MNHEY and CDR2 SMNVEV (reference sequence). The CDR3 length is 17 residues. Losses at the gene ends were 0 bases for V and 7 bases for J; bases not matched to a gene: 13. CDR3 loop: CASSLSPGQGGGDEAFF. CDR3 in DNA: TGTGCCAGCAGTTTATCGCCCGGACAGGGAGGAGGGGATGAAGCTTTCTTT.

The V gene is TRBV28, the J gene TRBJ2-7; possible D gene TRBD2, 5 bases. CDR3 length: 13 amino acids. The V and J ends lost 3 bases and 9 bases respectively, with 15 bases between them. CDR1 and CDR2 (germline): MDHEN, SYDVKM. CDR3 bases: TGTGCCAGCAGTTTGACTATAAATGAAGCGCAGTACTTC. This translates into CASSLTINEAQYF.

The CDR3 DNA is TGTGCCAGCTCCGGCGGGTTGACTAACTATGGCTACACCTTC. Its protein product is CASSGGLTNYGYTF. The genes are TRBV2 and TRBJ1-2; no reliable D call. The CDR3 covers 14 residues. V lost 8 bases and J lost 0, with 13 bases in between. Germline CDR1 is SNHLY and CDR2 is FYNNEI.

The gene calls are TRBV4-2 and TRBJ1-3, with 12 bases aligning to TRBD1. The V and J ends lost 4 bases and 0 bases, in that order; junction bases with no gene match: 13. There are 20 residues in the CDR3. Per the germline V gene, CDR1 is LGHNA and CDR2 is YNFKEQ. The CDR3 here is CASSRRTGTGGRSSGNTIYF. DNA for the CDR3: TGTGCCAGCAGCCGCCGAACCGGGACAGGGGGCAGAAGCTCTGGAAACACCATATATTTT.

The rearrangement uses TRBV28 and TRBJ1-1; maybe TRBD1 (5 bases). Germline V gene lookup returns CDR1 MDHEN and CDR2 SYDVKM. The CDR3 extends over 12 amino acids. The germline V and J ends were trimmed by 6 bases and 11 bases, with 16 bases remaining between them. For the CDR3, the DNA is TGTGCCAGCAGGCCTGAACAGGCCCCGGCTTTCTTT. Residues: CASRPEQAPAFF.

The genes are TRBV5-1 and TRBJ1-3, with no clear D. The CDR3 covers 18 residues. The germline CDR1 and CDR2 sequences are SGHRS and YFSETQ. V was clipped by 4 bases and J by 1 base, with 21 bases between them. CDR3 loop: CASSLGGSGLGSGNTIYF. In DNA, the CDR3 is TGCGCCAGCAGCCTTGGCGGGTCAGGCTTAGGGTCTGGAAACACCATATATTTT.

The chain combines TRBV19 with TRBJ2-7; the match to TRBD2 covers 10 bases. Germline assignment: CDR1 LNHDA and CDR2 SQIVND (reference sequence). The V gene end was trimmed by 4 bases and the J gene end by 3 bases; junction bases not matched to a gene: 9. This CDR3 contains 16 residues. The DNA for the CDR3 is TGTGCCAGTAGTACGCCGTTTAGCGGGAGGCTCTACGAGCAGTACTTC. Translated, it gives CASSTPFSGRLYEQYF.